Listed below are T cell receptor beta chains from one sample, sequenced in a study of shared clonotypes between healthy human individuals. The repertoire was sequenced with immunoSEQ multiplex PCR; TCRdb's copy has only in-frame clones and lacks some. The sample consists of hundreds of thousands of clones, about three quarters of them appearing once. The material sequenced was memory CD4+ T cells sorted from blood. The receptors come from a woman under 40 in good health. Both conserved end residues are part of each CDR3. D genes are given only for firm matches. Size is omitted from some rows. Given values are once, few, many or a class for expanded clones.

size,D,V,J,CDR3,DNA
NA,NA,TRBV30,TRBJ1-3,CAWTSLWGGAGNTIYF,TGTGCCTGGACCTCACTCTGGGGGGGTGCGGGAAACACCATATATTTT
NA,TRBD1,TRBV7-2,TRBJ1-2,CASSLSGRGLNYGYTF,TGTGCCAGCAGCTTATCTGGCAGGGGGCTTAACTATGGCTACACCTTC
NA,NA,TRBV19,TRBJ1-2,CASAAAGNRYGYTF,TGTGCCAGTGCGGCGGCAGGGAATAGATATGGCTACACCTTC
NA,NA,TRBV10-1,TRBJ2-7,CASSDGRRSYEQYF,TGCGCCAGCAGTGACGGAAGGAGATCCTACGAGCAGTACTTC
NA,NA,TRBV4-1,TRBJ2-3,CASSQEGSHNDWGDTQYF,TGCGCCAGCAGCCAAGAGGGTAGCCACAACGACTGGGGAGATACGCAGTATTTT
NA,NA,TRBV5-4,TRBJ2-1,CASSWYYRPSYNEQFF,TGTGCCAGCAGCTGGTACTATCGACCCAGCTACAATGAGCAGTTCTTC
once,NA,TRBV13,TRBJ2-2,CASSLGGLGGTGELFF,TGTGCCAGCAGCTTAGGGGGTTTGGGAGGCACCGGGGAGCTGTTTTTT
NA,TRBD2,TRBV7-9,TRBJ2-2,CASSWGTGGRTGELFF,TGTGCCAGCAGCTGGGGGACGGGAGGGCGCACCGGGGAGCTGTTTTTT
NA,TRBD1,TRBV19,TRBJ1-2,CASSEDRRSNYGYTF,TGTGCCAGTAGTGAGGACAGGCGCTCTAACTATGGCTACACCTTC
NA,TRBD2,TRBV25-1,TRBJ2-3,CASGIAGGLSTDTQYF,TGTGCCAGCGGGATAGCGGGAGGGCTTAGCACAGATACGCAGTATTTT
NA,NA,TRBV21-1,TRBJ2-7,CASSKRLAHEQYF,TGTGCCAGCAGCAAGAGACTGGCCCACGAGCAGTACTTC
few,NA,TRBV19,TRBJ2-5,CASSIGKTGIQETQYF,TGTGCCAGTAGTATAGGGAAGACAGGAATCCAAGAGACCCAGTACTTC
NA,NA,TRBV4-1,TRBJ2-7,CASSQGSGLYEQYF,TGCGCCAGCAGCCAAGGTAGCGGCCTCTACGAGCAGTACTTC
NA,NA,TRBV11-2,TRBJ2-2,CASSLVPLTTGELFF,TGTGCCAGCAGCTTAGTCCCACTGACGACCGGGGAGCTGTTTTTT
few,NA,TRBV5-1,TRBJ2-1,CASSLDTSSYNEQFF,TGCGCCAGCAGCTTGGATACGAGCTCCTACAATGAGCAGTTCTTC
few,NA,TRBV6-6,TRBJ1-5,CASSPPGQPQHF,TGTGCCAGCAGTCCCCCCGGCCAGCCCCAGCATTTT
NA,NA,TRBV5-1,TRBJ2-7,CASRRDTPGEQYF,TGCGCCAGCCGACGGGACACCCCCGGCGAGCAGTACTTC
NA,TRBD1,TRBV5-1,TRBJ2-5,CASRAGGSETQYF,TGCGCCAGCAGAGCAGGGGGCTCAGAGACCCAGTACTTC
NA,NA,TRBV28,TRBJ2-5,CASSSGTGQETQYF,TGTGCCAGCAGTTCGGGGACTGGCCAAGAGACCCAGTACTTC
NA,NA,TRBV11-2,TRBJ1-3,CASSLAANSGNTIYF,TGTGCCAGCAGCTTAGCTGCCAACTCTGGAAACACCATATATTTT
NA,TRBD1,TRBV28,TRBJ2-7,CASSTPQGAYEQYF,TGTGCCAGCAGTACCCCACAGGGGGCCTACGAGCAGTACTTC
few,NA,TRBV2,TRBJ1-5,CASTQGPNQPQHF,TGTGCCAGCACTCAGGGGCCCAATCAGCCCCAGCATTTT
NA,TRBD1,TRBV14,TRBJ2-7,CASSRQGQVGKSEQYF,TGTGCCAGCAGCCGGCAGGGACAGGTTGGCAAATCCGAGCAGTACTTC
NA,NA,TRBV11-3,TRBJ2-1,CASSLEGGEQFF,TGTGCCAGCAGCTTAGAGGGTGGCGAGCAGTTCTTC
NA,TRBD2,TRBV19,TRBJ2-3,CASSISPGLAGGKRSTDTQYF,TGTGCCAGTAGTATCTCCCCTGGGCTAGCGGGAGGGAAAAGGAGCACAGATACGCAGTATTTT
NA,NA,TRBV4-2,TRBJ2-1,CASSQDLPFYNEQFF,TGTGCCAGCAGCCAAGACCTACCATTTTACAATGAGCAGTTCTTC
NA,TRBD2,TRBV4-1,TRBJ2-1,CASSQRLELAGVNEQFF,TGCGCCAGCAGCCAACGACTGGAGCTAGCGGGAGTCAACGAGCAGTTCTTC
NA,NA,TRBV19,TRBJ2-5,CASSIGRLDAETQYF,TGTGCCAGTAGTATAGGGAGACTGGACGCAGAGACCCAGTACTTC
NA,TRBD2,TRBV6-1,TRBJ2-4,CASSEALPAGVPKNIQYF,TGTGCCAGCAGTGAAGCCCTTCCAGCGGGAGTCCCCAAAAACATTCAGTACTTC
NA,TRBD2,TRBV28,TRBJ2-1,CAITSSGSGSYNEQFF,TGTGCCATCACCTCGAGCGGGAGTGGGTCCTACAATGAGCAGTTCTTC
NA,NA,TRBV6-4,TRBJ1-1,CASSETGNTEAFF,TGTGCCAGCAGTGAAACAGGGAACACTGAAGCTTTCTTT
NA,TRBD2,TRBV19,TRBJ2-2,CATKASGANTGELFF,TGTGCCACCAAGGCTAGCGGGGCGAACACCGGGGAGCTGTTTTTT
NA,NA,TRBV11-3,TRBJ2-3,CASSTGGNTDTQYF,TGTGCCAGCAGCACAGGAGGTAACACAGATACGCAGTATTTT